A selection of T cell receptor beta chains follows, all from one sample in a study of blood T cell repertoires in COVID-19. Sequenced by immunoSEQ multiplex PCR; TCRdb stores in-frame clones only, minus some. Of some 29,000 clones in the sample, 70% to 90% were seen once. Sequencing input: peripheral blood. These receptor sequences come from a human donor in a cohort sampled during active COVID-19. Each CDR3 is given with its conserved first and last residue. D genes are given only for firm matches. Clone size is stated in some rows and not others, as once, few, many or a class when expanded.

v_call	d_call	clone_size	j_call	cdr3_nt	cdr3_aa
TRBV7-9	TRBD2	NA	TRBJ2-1	TGTGCCAGCAGCTTAGGTTCTAGCGGGGGAGTAACTGAGCAGTTCTTC	CASSLGSSGGVTEQFF
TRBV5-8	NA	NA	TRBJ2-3	TGTGCCAGCAGCTTCGTCGGGAGCGCCACAGATACGCAGTATTTT	CASSFVGSATDTQYF
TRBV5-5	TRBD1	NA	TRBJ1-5	TGTGCCAGCAGCCCGGAGGGGGCTTATCAGCCCCAGCATTTT	CASSPEGAYQPQHF
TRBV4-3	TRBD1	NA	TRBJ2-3	TGCGCCAGCAGCCTTGGGACAGGGGGGGATACGCAGTATTTT	CASSLGTGGDTQYF
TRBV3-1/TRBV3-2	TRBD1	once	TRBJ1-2	TGTGCCAGCAGCCAAGGATTCAGGGGGAACTATGGCTACACCTTC	CASSQGFRGNYGYTF
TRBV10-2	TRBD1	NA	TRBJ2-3	TGCGCCGGCACCAGACAGGGGGCGACAGATACGCAGTATTTT	CAGTRQGATDTQYF
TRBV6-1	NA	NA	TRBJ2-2	TGTGCCAGCAGTGAATCTGACTGGCACGGGGAGCTGTTTTTT	CASSESDWHGELFF
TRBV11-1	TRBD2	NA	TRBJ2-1	TGTGCCAGCAGCCCCCCCGGGGGGGGCTGGGAGCAGTTCTTC	CASSPPGGGWEQFF
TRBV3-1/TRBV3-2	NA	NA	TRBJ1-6	TGTGCCAGCAGCCAAGTTGAAGGGAGGTCACCCCTCCACTTT	CASSQVEGRSPLHF
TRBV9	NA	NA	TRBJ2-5	TGTGCCAGCAGCGTAGGGGGGCCGATGGGGGAGACCCAGTACTTC	CASSVGGPMGETQYF